The text below deals with one T cell receptor beta chain. Sequencing was performed with immunoSEQ multiplex PCR; in TCRdb, only in-frame clones are kept and a portion is missing. The sample lists tens of thousands of clones, 60% to 80% occurring once. The data stem from a study of radiotherapy plus CTLA-4 blockade in lung cancer. This CDR3 is 15 amino acids long. Germline CDR1 and CDR2: SGHVS and FQNEAQ. The ends lost 5 bases at V and 2 bases at J; junction bases unmatched: 5. The source material was peripheral blood, sampled from a patient treated with radiotherapy plus ipilimumab. This receptor was identified in a human donor with non-small cell lung cancer who had a complete response to radiotherapy plus ipilimumab. The genes are TRBV7-8 and TRBJ2-7; 11 positions agree with TRBD2. The CDR3 region is CASSLLAGAAYEQYF. In nucleotides, the CDR3 is TGTGCCAGCAGCCTACTAGCGGGAGCAGCCTACGAGCAGTACTTC.